This T cell receptor beta chain was documented in a study of blood T cell repertoires in COVID-19. Study information: The United States, Italy and Spain supplied acute and convalescent COVID-19 samples. Sample material is recorded as cDNA or gDNA derived from T cells, B-cell-depleted T cells, or PBMCs.

Authors' data handling: The authors estimated nucleated cell counts from reference gene primer amplification. TCRdb keeps only in-frame clones here, not all; method: immunoSEQ multiplex PCR. V and J calls plus clone size are reproduced from that table; the DNA served to infer D and trimming. The table has about 200,000 clones, about 90% seen once. Germline loops: CDR1 GTSNPN, CDR2 SVGIG (reference sequence). CDR3 length: 15 residues. The V segment lost 3 bases and the J segment 7 bases; nucleotides outside the gene matches: 9. The V call is TRBV30, the J call TRBJ1-4; 9 bases fit TRBD1. The sample comprised peripheral blood. The receptor was isolated from a man aged 18 to 29 with active or convalescent COVID-19. The CDR3: CAWSASGQGSEKLFF. DNA for the CDR3: TGTGCCTGGAGCGCTTCGGGACAGGGAAGTGAAAAACTGTTTTTT.